Detailed here is one T cell receptor (beta chain). This entry belongs to a study of CD8 T cells in Susac syndrome. J gave up 12 bases and V 10 bases, and 18 bases lay outside the gene matches. The CDR3 runs to 16 residues. Germline assignment: CDR1 ENHRY and CDR2 SYGVKD. Reverse transcription of roughly 0.45 to 1 ug RNA was performed with random hexamers. TCRdb re-called the immunoSEQ multiplex PCR reads through MiXCR, storing one row per CDR3 protein. This table has around 77,000 distinct CDR3 sequences, nearly 96% appearing once. Material: CD4+ T cells from PBMCs. This receptor was taken from a human donor with multiple sclerosis. This chain joins TRBV10-3 and TRBJ2-1, with TRBD2 identical over 13 bases. The CDR3 DNA sequence: TGTGCCACCTCAGCATCGGAACTAGCGGGGGGGCTAGGGCAGTTCTTC. It codes for CATSASELAGGLGQFF.